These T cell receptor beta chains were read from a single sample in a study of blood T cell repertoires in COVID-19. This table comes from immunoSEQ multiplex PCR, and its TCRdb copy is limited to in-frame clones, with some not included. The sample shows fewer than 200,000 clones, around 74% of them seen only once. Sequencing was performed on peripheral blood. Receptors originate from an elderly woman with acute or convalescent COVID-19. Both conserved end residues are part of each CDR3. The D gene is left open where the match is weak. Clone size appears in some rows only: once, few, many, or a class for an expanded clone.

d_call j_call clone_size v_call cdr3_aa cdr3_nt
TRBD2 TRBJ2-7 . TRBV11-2 CASSLDRLAAAYEQYF TGTGCCAGCAGCTTAGATCGCCTAGCGGCCGCCTACGAGCAGTACTTC
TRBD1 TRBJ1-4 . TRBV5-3 CARSDKWDREGKLFF TGTGCCAGAAGCGACAAATGGGACAGGGAAGGAAAACTGTTTTTT
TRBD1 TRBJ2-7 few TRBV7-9 CASSRTGSGVSYEQYF TGTGCCAGCAGCAGGACAGGGAGTGGAGTCTCCTACGAGCAGTACTTC
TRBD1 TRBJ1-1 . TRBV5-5 CASSWDSPEAFF TGTGCCAGCAGCTGGGACAGTCCTGAAGCTTTCTTT
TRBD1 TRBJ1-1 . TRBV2 CASSESAGGFTEAFF TGTGCCAGCAGTGAATCGGCAGGGGGCTTCACTGAAGCTTTCTTT
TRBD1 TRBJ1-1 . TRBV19 CATTWTGGTEAFF TGTGCCACAACCTGGACAGGGGGCACTGAAGCTTTCTTT
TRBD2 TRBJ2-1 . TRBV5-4 CASSLGVGASGNNEQFF TGTGCCAGCAGCTTGGGGGTAGGGGCTAGCGGGAACAATGAGCAGTTCTTC
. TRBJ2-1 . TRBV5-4 CASSLFSTYNEQFF TGTGCCAGCAGCTTGTTTTCAACCTACAATGAGCAGTTCTTC
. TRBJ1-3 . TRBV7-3 CASSLQGGNTIYF TGTGCCAGCAGCTTACAGGGTGGAAACACCATATATTTT
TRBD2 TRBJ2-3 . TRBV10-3 CAISESSSGRGADTQYF TGTGCCATCAGTGAGTCGTCTAGCGGGAGAGGAGCAGATACGCAGTATTTT
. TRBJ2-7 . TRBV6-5 CASRQAAEQYF TGTGCCAGCAGGCAAGCTGCCGAGCAGTACTTC
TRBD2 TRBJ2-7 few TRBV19 CASSETGLAGIEQYF TGTGCCAGTAGTGAAACGGGACTAGCGGGGATCGAGCAGTACTTC
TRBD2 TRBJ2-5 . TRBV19 CASSIGGDETQYF TGTGCCAGTAGTATTGGGGGGGACGAGACCCAGTACTTC
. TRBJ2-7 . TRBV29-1 CSVPAPRQVDTSYEQYF TGCAGCGTTCCTGCCCCTCGACAGGTTGATACCTCCTACGAGCAGTACTTC
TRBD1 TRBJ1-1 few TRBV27 CASSLTGGTEAFF TGTGCCAGCAGTTTGACAGGGGGCACTGAAGCTTTCTTT
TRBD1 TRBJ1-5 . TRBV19 CASSGDRYLNQPQHF TGTGCCAGTAGCGGGGACAGGTACCTAAATCAGCCCCAGCATTTT
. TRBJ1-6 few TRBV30 CAWMSAGSSPLHF TGTGCCTGGATGTCAGCGGGGAGCTCACCCCTCCACTTT
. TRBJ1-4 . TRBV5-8 CASSLRRGGEKLFF TGTGCCAGCAGCTTGCGCAGGGGTGGTGAAAAACTGTTTTTT
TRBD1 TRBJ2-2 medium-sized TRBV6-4 CASRAGTGGTGELFF TGTGCCAGCAGGGCCGGGACAGGGGGCACCGGGGAGCTGTTTTTT
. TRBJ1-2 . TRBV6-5 CASSYFINGYTF TGTGCCAGCAGTTACTTTATTAATGGCTACACCTTC
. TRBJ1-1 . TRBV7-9 CASSLSRVSEAFF TGTGCCAGCAGCCTTTCGAGGGTTTCTGAAGCTTTCTTT
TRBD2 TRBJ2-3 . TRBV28 CASSITGGGDTQYF TGTGCCAGCAGTATCACGGGGGGTGGGGATACGCAGTATTTT
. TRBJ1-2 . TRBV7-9 CASSLRPDRNGYTF TGTGCCAGCAGCCTGAGACCGGACAGAAATGGCTACACCTTC
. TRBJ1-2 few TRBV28 CASIPGGQGRVYGYTF TGTGCCAGCATCCCGGGAGGGCAGGGTCGTGTCTATGGCTACACCTTC
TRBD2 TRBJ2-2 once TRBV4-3 CASSPGLASELFF TGCGCCAGCAGCCCGGGACTAGCGTCGGAGCTGTTTTTT
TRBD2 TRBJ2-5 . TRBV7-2 CASSSLAGLRETQYF TGTGCCAGCAGCTCCTTAGCGGGATTGCGGGAGACCCAGTACTTC
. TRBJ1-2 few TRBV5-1 CASRETVSGNYGYTF TGCGCCAGCAGGGAAACCGTGTCAGGGAACTATGGCTACACCTTC
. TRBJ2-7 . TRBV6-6 CASSPGLVYEQYF TGTGCCAGCTCCCCTGGCCTAGTTTACGAGCAGTACTTC
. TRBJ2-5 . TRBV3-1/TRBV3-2 CASSQLNRPVTGETQYF TGTGCCAGCAGCCAATTAAATAGGCCCGTCACCGGGGAGACCCAGTACTTC
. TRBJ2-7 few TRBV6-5 CASSSGGSFLYEQYF TGTGCCAGCAGCTCGGGCGGGTCCTTCCTCTACGAGCAGTACTTC
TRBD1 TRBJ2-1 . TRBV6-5 CASSAGTGNYNEQFF TGTGCCAGCAGCGCCGGGACAGGGAACTACAATGAGCAGTTCTTC
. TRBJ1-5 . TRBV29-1 CSVDVGGGQPQHF TGCAGCGTTGACGTTGGGGGAGGTCAGCCCCAGCATTTT
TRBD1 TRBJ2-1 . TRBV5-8 CASSRTGDVYEQFF TGTGCCAGCAGCCGGACAGGGGATGTGTATGAGCAGTTCTTC
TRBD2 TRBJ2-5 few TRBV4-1 CASSQVASGRAESFLKTQYF TGCGCCAGCAGCCAAGTCGCTAGCGGGAGGGCCGAATCCTTTCTAAAGACCCAGTACTTC
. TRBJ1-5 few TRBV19 CASSISEVGQPQHF TGTGCCAGTAGTATATCGGAGGTAGGTCAGCCCCAGCATTTT
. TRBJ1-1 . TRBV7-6 CASSRSSLNTEAFF TGTGCCAGCAGCCGTTCGTCTTTGAACACTGAAGCTTTCTTT
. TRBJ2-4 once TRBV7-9 CASSDPRDTKNIQYF TGTGCCAGCAGCGATCCCCGGGACACAAAAAACATTCAGTACTTC
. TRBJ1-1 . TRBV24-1 CATSGPDTEAFF TGTGCCACCAGTGGCCCAGACACTGAAGCTTTCTTT
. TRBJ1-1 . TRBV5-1 CASSLGAGANTEAFF TGCGCCAGCAGCTTGGGGGCAGGGGCGAACACTGAAGCTTTCTTT
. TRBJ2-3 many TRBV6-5 CASSYSYRSRDTQYF TGTGCCAGCAGTTACTCTTACAGGTCGAGGGATACGCAGTATTTT
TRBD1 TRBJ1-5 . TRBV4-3 CASSLNPTGGGYSNQPQHF TGCGCCAGCAGCCTCAACCCGACAGGGGGCGGGTATAGCAATCAGCCCCAGCATTTT
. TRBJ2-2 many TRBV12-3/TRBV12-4 CASSSRPGELFF TGTGCCAGCAGTTCCAGGCCCGGGGAGCTGTTTTTT
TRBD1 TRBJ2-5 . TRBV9 CASSVGTGGLQETQYF TGTGCCAGCAGCGTAGGGACAGGGGGATTACAAGAGACCCAGTACTTC
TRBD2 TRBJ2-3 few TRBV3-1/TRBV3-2 CASSPPGLAGATDTQYF TGTGCCAGCAGCCCCCCAGGACTAGCGGGAGCGACGGATACGCAGTATTTT
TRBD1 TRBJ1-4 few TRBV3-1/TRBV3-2 CASSQQVTGSEKLFF TGTGCCAGCAGCCAGCAGGTGACAGGGTCTGAAAAACTGTTTTTT
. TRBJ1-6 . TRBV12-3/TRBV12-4 CASRMDSPSPLHF TGTGCCAGCAGGATGGACAGCCCTTCACCCCTCCACTTT
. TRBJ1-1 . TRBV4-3 CASSQGGENTEAFF TGCGCCAGCAGCCAAGGTGGAGAGAACACTGAAGCTTTCTTT
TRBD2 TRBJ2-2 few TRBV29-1 CSVVLAGVSTGELFF TGCAGCGTTGTTCTAGCGGGAGTTAGCACCGGGGAGCTGTTTTTT